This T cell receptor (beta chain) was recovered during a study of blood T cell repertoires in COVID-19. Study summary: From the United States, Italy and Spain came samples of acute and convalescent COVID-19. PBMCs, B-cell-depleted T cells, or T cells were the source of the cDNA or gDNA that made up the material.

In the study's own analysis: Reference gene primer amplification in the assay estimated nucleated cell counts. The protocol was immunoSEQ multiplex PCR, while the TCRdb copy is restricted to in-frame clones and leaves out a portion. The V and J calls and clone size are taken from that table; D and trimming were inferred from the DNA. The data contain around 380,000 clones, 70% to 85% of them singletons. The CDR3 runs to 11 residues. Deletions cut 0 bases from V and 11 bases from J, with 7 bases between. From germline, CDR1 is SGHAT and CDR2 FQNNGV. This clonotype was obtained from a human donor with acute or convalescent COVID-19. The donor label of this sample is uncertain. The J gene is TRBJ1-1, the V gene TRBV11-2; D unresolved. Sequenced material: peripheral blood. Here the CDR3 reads CASSLDLRAFF. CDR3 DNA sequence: TGTGCCAGCAGCTTAGATCTCAGGGCTTTCTTT.